This note documents a single T cell receptor (beta chain) sequence. The target antigen is unknown. The sample belongs to a study of T cells in Graves' hyperthyroidism and ophthalmopathy. V lost 8 bases to trimming and J lost 9 bases, with 20 bases between them. The CDR3 contains 15 residues. The V gene's germline CDR1 is SGHAT and CDR2 FQNNGV. Whole-study results and caveats: Median prediction lead before ophthalmopathy onset was 6.5 months with the model. Among thyroid clonotypes expanded above 0.001, most also appeared in blood.

Uncontrolled infection, other autoimmune disease, pregnancy or lactation barred patients from enrollment. Using RNA transcripts as the source, TCR beta CDR3 regions were amplified. Using the HTBI primer set, a first-round RT-PCR was run on the TCR CDR3. One entry per CDR3 protein, called by TCRdb with MiXCR from the multiplex PCR reads. The table has roughly 500,000 distinct CDR3 sequences, about 46% seen once. The chain has TRBV11-2 and TRBJ1-6, with no clear D. Source material: peripheral blood or thyroid tissue (not recorded which). This clonotype was sampled from an adult woman with Graves' disease, either hyperthyroidism or ophthalmopathy (not recorded which). The CDR3 spells CASSPSTDGGSPLHF. CDR3 bases: TGTGCCAGCTCACCATCAACAGACGGCGGTTCACCCCTCCACTTT. Complete variable domain (other parts from reference TRBV11-2 and TRBJ1-6): EAGVAQSPRYKIIEKRQSVAFWCNPISGHATLYWYQQILGQGPKLLIQFQNNGVVDDSQLPKDRFSAERLKGVDSTLKIQPAKLEDSAVYLCASSPSTDGGSPLHFGNGTRLTVT.